Listed below are T cell receptor beta chains from one sample, sequenced in a study of cytomegalovirus exposure and HLA in healthy donors. Measured with immunoSEQ multiplex PCR; TCRdb has only the in-frame clones, and not every one. The table includes fewer than 150,000 clones, 60% to 85% detected once. Sequenced sample: PBMCs. The receptor source for this set is a man in his thirties or forties in good health and CMV-seronegative. Both conserved end residues are part of each CDR3. A D gene is named only where the DNA matches it firmly. The listing skips clone size in some rows; elsewhere it reads once, few, many or a size class.

size: .; J: TRBJ2-3; V: TRBV5-1; length: 17; D: TRBD2; DNA: TGCGCCAGCACAGCTTATGGCGCGGGGGGGAGCACAGATACGCAGTATTTT; CDR3: CASTAYGAGGSTDTQYF
size: few; J: TRBJ2-5; V: TRBV29-1; length: 14; D: TRBD1; DNA: TGCAGCGTTGAAGTTACAGGGGGTTCGGAGACCCAGTACTTC; CDR3: CSVEVTGGSETQYF
size: .; J: TRBJ1-6; V: TRBV21-1; length: 17; D: .; DNA: TGTGCCAGCAGCACGCGTTGGACAGGGGGAGAGAATTCACCCCTCCACTTT; CDR3: CASSTRWTGGENSPLHF
size: .; J: TRBJ2-5; V: TRBV9; length: 16; D: TRBD1; DNA: TGTGCCAGCAGCCCCCTCGGGACAGGGGGATGGGAGACCCAGTACTTC; CDR3: CASSPLGTGGWETQYF
size: .; J: TRBJ2-2; V: TRBV19; length: 15; D: .; DNA: TGTGCCAGTACGCCTGTACTTTCTGGCACCGGGGAGCTGTTTTTT; CDR3: CASTPVLSGTGELFF
size: .; J: TRBJ2-4; V: TRBV7-9; length: 15; D: .; DNA: TGTGCCAGCAGCCTAAAGGACACCGTGGATGACATTCAGTACTTC; CDR3: CASSLKDTVDDIQYF
size: .; J: TRBJ1-4; V: TRBV5-1; length: 15; D: TRBD1; DNA: TGCGCCAGCAGCTCCGGACAGGCAACTAATGAAAAACTGTTTTTT; CDR3: CASSSGQATNEKLFF
size: .; J: TRBJ2-5; V: TRBV5-6; length: 14; D: .; DNA: TGTGCCAGCAGCTTGGTCGGGGGACGGGAGACCCAGTACTTC; CDR3: CASSLVGGRETQYF
size: .; J: TRBJ2-3; V: TRBV5-1; length: 15; D: .; DNA: TGCGCCAGCAGCTTGGCCCCGGGAACCACAGATACGCAGTATTTT; CDR3: CASSLAPGTTDTQYF
size: .; J: TRBJ1-2; V: TRBV18; length: 13; D: .; DNA: TGTGCCAGCTCACCCGGACAGAATTATGGCTACACCTTC; CDR3: CASSPGQNYGYTF
size: .; J: TRBJ2-3; V: TRBV7-9; length: 13; D: .; DNA: TGTGCCAGCAGCTTACGGACAGTCGATACGCAGTATTTT; CDR3: CASSLRTVDTQYF
size: .; J: TRBJ2-3; V: TRBV4-1; length: 15; D: .; DNA: TGCGCCAGCAGCCAAGCCCGACAGAGCACAGATACGCAGTATTTT; CDR3: CASSQARQSTDTQYF
size: .; J: TRBJ2-4; V: TRBV15; length: 17; D: TRBD2; DNA: TGTGCCACCAGCAGGCAAACTAGCGGGGCCGGCAAAAACATTCAGTACTTC; CDR3: CATSRQTSGAGKNIQYF
size: .; J: TRBJ1-1; V: TRBV4-3; length: 15; D: .; DNA: TGCGCCAGCAGCCAAGATAGAGTGATGAACACTGAAGCTTTCTTT; CDR3: CASSQDRVMNTEAFF
size: .; J: TRBJ1-4; V: TRBV28; length: 15; D: .; DNA: TGTGCCAGCAGTTATCGGGGAGCGGGAAATGAAAAACTGTTTTTT; CDR3: CASSYRGAGNEKLFF
size: .; J: TRBJ2-7; V: TRBV29-1; length: 13; D: .; DNA: TGCAGCGTTGAAGACCTAGTAAGGGGAGAGCAGTACTTC; CDR3: CSVEDLVRGEQYF
size: once; J: TRBJ1-1; V: TRBV28; length: 15; D: .; DNA: TGTGCCAGCAGTTTAAGGGCGGGAGGGAGAAAAAAAGCTTTCTTT; CDR3: CASSLRAGGRKKAFF
size: .; J: TRBJ1-1; V: TRBV2; length: 14; D: TRBD1; DNA: TGTGCCAGCAATCTCGACAGGGGGAGAACTGAAGCTTTCTTT; CDR3: CASNLDRGRTEAFF
size: .; J: TRBJ2-1; V: TRBV19; length: 15; D: .; DNA: TGTGCCAGTAGCCGAGGAAGTAGCTCCTACAATGAGCAGTTCTTC; CDR3: CASSRGSSSYNEQFF
size: .; J: TRBJ1-5; V: TRBV27; length: 14; D: .; DNA: TGTGCCAGCAGCCGGACAGTAGGTTCCCTACCCCAGCATTTT; CDR3: CASSRTVGSLPQHF
size: .; J: TRBJ1-1; V: TRBV2; length: 14; D: .; DNA: TGTGCCAGCATTCTGGGGCAGAAAAACACTGAAGCTTTCTTT; CDR3: CASILGQKNTEAFF
size: .; J: TRBJ1-6; V: TRBV6-6; length: 13; D: .; DNA: TGTGCCATCCAGGGAACGTATAATTCACCCCTCCACTTT; CDR3: CAIQGTYNSPLHF
size: .; J: TRBJ2-3; V: TRBV30; length: 13; D: .; DNA: TGTGCCTGGAGTCTCTCCGAGCGAGATACGCAGTATTTT; CDR3: CAWSLSERDTQYF
size: .; J: TRBJ1-2; V: TRBV28; length: 14; D: TRBD1; DNA: TGTGCCAGCAGCCCGACAGGGGCGCGAGATGGCTACACCTTC; CDR3: CASSPTGARDGYTF
size: .; J: TRBJ1-1; V: TRBV10-3; length: 14; D: .; DNA: TGTGCCATCAGTGAGTCGTCAGGACTCACTGAAGCTTTCTTT; CDR3: CAISESSGLTEAFF
size: .; J: TRBJ1-5; V: TRBV2; length: 15; D: TRBD1; DNA: TGTGCCAGCAGCCTGTCGGACAGGGGGAATCAGCCCCAGCATTTT; CDR3: CASSLSDRGNQPQHF
size: .; J: TRBJ1-5; V: TRBV2; length: 14; D: .; DNA: TGTGCCAGCAGTGTGGACTCAATCAATCAGCCCCAGCATTTT; CDR3: CASSVDSINQPQHF
size: .; J: TRBJ2-3; V: TRBV4-1; length: 16; D: .; DNA: TGCGCCAGCAGCCAGGCTACGACAGCTTACACAGATACGCAGTATTTT; CDR3: CASSQATTAYTDTQYF
size: .; J: TRBJ1-1; V: TRBV7-3; length: 15; D: TRBD1; DNA: TGTGCCACCGACCGGGACAGGGTAGTTTACACTGAAGCTTTCTTT; CDR3: CATDRDRVVYTEAFF
size: .; J: TRBJ2-7; V: TRBV7-2; length: 13; D: .; DNA: TGTGCCAGCACGTCCAGCGTCACCTACGAGCAGTACTTC; CDR3: CASTSSVTYEQYF
size: .; J: TRBJ2-7; V: TRBV18; length: 15; D: TRBD2; DNA: TGTGCCAGCTCACCTAGCGGGGGCCCAATCTACGAGCAGTACTTC; CDR3: CASSPSGGPIYEQYF
size: .; J: TRBJ2-1; V: TRBV12-5; length: 18; D: TRBD2; DNA: TGTGCTAGTGGTTTGGGTTGGCGGGAGGGCCGAATCTACAATGAGCAGTTCTTC; CDR3: CASGLGWREGRIYNEQFF
size: .; J: TRBJ2-5; V: TRBV9; length: 14; D: .; DNA: TGTGCCAGCAGCGCCGTGGGCGCCCAAGAGACCCAGTACTTC; CDR3: CASSAVGAQETQYF
size: .; J: TRBJ2-1; V: TRBV5-1; length: 17; D: TRBD2; DNA: TGCGCCAGCAGCTTGGAGCTAGCGGCACTTTCCTACAATGAGCAGTTCTTC; CDR3: CASSLELAALSYNEQFF
size: .; J: TRBJ2-3; V: TRBV29-1; length: 14; D: TRBD2; DNA: TGCAGCGTCGCCCGGAGCGGGAGGTCGGATACGCAGTATTTT; CDR3: CSVARSGRSDTQYF
size: .; J: TRBJ1-3; V: TRBV30; length: 14; D: TRBD1; DNA: TGTGCCTGGAGCCAGGGGGCGGGCGGAAACACCATATATTTT; CDR3: CAWSQGAGGNTIYF
size: .; J: TRBJ2-5; V: TRBV4-3; length: 18; D: TRBD2; DNA: TGCGCCAGCAGCCAAGACTCTTATCTAGCGGGGGGCCAAGAGACCCAGTACTTC; CDR3: CASSQDSYLAGGQETQYF
size: .; J: TRBJ1-5; V: TRBV4-3; length: 17; D: TRBD1; DNA: TGCGCCAGCAGCCAAGATACAGGGGCGGTCGGCAATCAGCCCCAGCATTTT; CDR3: CASSQDTGAVGNQPQHF
size: once; J: TRBJ2-1; V: TRBV6-6; length: 16; D: TRBD2; DNA: TGTGCCAGCAGCCTCCAGGGTCGGGGGGGGCTCAATGAGCAGTTCTTC; CDR3: CASSLQGRGGLNEQFF
size: .; J: TRBJ1-2; V: TRBV28; length: 13; D: .; DNA: TGTGCCAGCAGTCGTCATGCCGACAACGGCTACACCTTC; CDR3: CASSRHADNGYTF
size: .; J: TRBJ2-7; V: TRBV11-1; length: 12; D: TRBD1; DNA: TGTGCCAGCAGCACAGGACAGGGGGAGCAGTACTTC; CDR3: CASSTGQGEQYF
size: .; J: TRBJ2-7; V: TRBV4-3; length: 15; D: TRBD2; DNA: TGCGCCAGCAGCCAAGAGACGGGGGGGCCACGCGAGCAGTACTTC; CDR3: CASSQETGGPREQYF
size: few; J: TRBJ1-2; V: TRBV6-5; length: 11; D: .; DNA: TGTGCCAGCAGTTCCGGGTATGGCTACACCTTC; CDR3: CASSSGYGYTF
size: .; J: TRBJ2-5; V: TRBV28; length: 13; D: .; DNA: TGTGCCAGCCGCCTGGAAGGGGATAAGACCCAGTACTTC; CDR3: CASRLEGDKTQYF
size: .; J: TRBJ2-7; V: TRBV29-1; length: 13; D: TRBD1; DNA: TGCAGCGTTGGTGGCGGACAGGGCTACGAGCAGTACTTC; CDR3: CSVGGGQGYEQYF
size: .; J: TRBJ2-5; V: TRBV7-2; length: 15; D: .; DNA: TGTGCCAGCAGCTTAGACGCGGGTGAGGAAGAGACCCAGTACTTC; CDR3: CASSLDAGEEETQYF
size: .; J: TRBJ2-1; V: TRBV12-5; length: 17; D: TRBD1; DNA: TGTGCTAGTGGTTTGGCTGACAGGGCCCTCTGGGACAATGAGCAGTTCTTC; CDR3: CASGLADRALWDNEQFF
size: .; J: TRBJ2-3; V: TRBV19; length: 13; D: .; DNA: TGTGCCAGTAGTGCGGGGTTAGCAGATACGCAGTATTTT; CDR3: CASSAGLADTQYF
size: .; J: TRBJ1-5; V: TRBV19; length: 16; D: TRBD1; DNA: TGTGCCAGTAGTATAGTCACAGGGGGTTCAGGGCAGCCCCAGCATTTT; CDR3: CASSIVTGGSGQPQHF
size: .; J: TRBJ1-5; V: TRBV2; length: 15; D: TRBD1; DNA: TGTGCCAGCAGTGGGGGGACAGGGGGCAATCAGCCCCAGCATTTT; CDR3: CASSGGTGGNQPQHF
size: .; J: TRBJ1-5; V: TRBV28; length: 14; D: .; DNA: TGTGCCAGCAGTGGGGGGGGAGGCGATCAGCCCCAGCATTTT; CDR3: CASSGGGGDQPQHF
size: .; J: TRBJ1-5; V: TRBV21-1; length: 15; D: .; DNA: TGTGCCAGCAGCACGACAGGGTATCGCAATCAGCCCCAGCATTTT; CDR3: CASSTTGYRNQPQHF
size: .; J: TRBJ2-7; V: TRBV6-5; length: 14; D: .; DNA: TGTGCCAGCAGTAGTGGGCAGGAGGTTTACGAGCAGTACTTC; CDR3: CASSSGQEVYEQYF
size: .; J: TRBJ1-1; V: TRBV28; length: 19; D: TRBD1; DNA: TGTGCCAGCAGTGCCGGGACAGGGTGGGTCCAAGGAGTAGACACTGAAGCTTTCTTT; CDR3: CASSAGTGWVQGVDTEAFF
size: few; J: TRBJ1-1; V: TRBV28; length: 13; D: .; DNA: TGTGCCAGCAGCTCGACAGAGAACACTGAAGCTTTCTTT; CDR3: CASSSTENTEAFF